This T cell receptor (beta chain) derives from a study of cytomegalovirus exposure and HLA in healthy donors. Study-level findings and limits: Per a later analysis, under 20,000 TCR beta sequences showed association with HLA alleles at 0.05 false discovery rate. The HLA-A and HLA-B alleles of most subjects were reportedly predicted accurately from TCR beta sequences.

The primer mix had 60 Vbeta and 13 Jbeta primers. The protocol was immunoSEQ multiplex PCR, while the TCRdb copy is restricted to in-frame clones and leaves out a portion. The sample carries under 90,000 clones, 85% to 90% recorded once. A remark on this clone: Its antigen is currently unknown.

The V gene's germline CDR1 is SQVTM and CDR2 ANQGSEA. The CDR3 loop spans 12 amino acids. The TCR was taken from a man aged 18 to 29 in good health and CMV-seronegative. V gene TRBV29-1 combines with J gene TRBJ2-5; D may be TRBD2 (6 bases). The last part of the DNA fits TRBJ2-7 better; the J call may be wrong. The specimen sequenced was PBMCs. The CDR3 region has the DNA TGCAGCGTTGAGGAGGGACCCTACGAGCAGTACTTC. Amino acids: CSVEEGPYEQYF.